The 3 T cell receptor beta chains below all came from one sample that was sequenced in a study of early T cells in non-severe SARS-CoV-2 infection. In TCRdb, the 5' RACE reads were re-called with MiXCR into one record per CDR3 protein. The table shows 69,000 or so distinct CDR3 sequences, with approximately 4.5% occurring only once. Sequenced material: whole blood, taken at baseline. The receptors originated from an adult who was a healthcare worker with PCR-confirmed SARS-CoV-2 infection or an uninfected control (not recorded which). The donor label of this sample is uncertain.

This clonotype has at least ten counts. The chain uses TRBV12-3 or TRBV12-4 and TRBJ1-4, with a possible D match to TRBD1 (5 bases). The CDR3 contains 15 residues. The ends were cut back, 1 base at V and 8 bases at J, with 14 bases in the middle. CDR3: CASSLDRGEGEKLFF. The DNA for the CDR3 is TGTGCCAGCAGTTTAGATCGGGGCGAGGGGGAAAAACTGTTTTTT.

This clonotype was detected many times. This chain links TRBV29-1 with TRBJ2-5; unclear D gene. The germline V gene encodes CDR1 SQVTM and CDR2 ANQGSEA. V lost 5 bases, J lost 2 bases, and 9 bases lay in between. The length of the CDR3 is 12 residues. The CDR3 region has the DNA TGCAGCGTTTCCGGAGAACAAGAGACCCAGTACTTC. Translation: CSVSGEQETQYF.

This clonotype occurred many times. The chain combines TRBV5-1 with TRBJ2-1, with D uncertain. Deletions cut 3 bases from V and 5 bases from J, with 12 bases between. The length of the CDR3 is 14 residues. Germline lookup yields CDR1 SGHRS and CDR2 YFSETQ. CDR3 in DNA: TGCGCCAGCAGCTCCCGTGACGGAAACAATGAGCAGTTCTTC. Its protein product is CASSSRDGNNEQFF.